Sequencing of this T cell receptor beta chain was carried out in a study of T cells in Graves' hyperthyroidism and ophthalmopathy. Researchers took RNA transcripts and amplified the TCR beta CDR3 regions from them. With the HTBI primer set, the TCR CDR3 went through a first round of RT-PCR. One entry per CDR3 protein, called by TCRdb with MiXCR from the multiplex PCR reads. The sample shows some 760,000 distinct CDR3 sequences, 14% of them seen only once. Findings of the study overall: Among thyroid clonotypes expanded above 0.001, most also appeared in blood.

The CDR3 contains 11 residues. In germline, CDR1 is SGDLS, CDR2 YYNGEE. The V end was cut by 4 bases, the J end by 12 bases, with 13 bases between. Turning to this clonotype: Its cognate antigen is unknown.

The specimen sequenced was blood. The chain is built from TRBV9 and TRBJ1-2; D is uncertain. This sequence was found in a woman aged 18-35 years with Graves' hyperthyroidism. The chain's CDR3 is CASSLGGRHTF. The CDR3 DNA follows: TGTGCCAGCAGCCTAGGAGGGCGACACACCTTC.